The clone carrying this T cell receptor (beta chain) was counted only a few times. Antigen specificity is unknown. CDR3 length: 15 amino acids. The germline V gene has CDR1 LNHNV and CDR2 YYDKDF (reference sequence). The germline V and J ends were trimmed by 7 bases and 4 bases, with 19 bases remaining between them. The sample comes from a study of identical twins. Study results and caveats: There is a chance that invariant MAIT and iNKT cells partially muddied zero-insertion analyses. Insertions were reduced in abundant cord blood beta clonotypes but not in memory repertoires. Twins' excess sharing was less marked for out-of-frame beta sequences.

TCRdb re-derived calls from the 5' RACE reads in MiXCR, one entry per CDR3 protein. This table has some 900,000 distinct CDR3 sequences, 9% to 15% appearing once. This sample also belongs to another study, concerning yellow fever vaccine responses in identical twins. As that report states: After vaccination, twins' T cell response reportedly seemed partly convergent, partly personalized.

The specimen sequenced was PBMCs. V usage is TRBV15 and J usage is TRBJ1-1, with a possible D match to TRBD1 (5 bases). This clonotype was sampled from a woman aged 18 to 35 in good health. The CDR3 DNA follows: TGTGCCACCAACTCCTACGTCGGGGGTTTCACTGAAGCTTTCTTT. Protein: CATNSYVGGFTEAFF.